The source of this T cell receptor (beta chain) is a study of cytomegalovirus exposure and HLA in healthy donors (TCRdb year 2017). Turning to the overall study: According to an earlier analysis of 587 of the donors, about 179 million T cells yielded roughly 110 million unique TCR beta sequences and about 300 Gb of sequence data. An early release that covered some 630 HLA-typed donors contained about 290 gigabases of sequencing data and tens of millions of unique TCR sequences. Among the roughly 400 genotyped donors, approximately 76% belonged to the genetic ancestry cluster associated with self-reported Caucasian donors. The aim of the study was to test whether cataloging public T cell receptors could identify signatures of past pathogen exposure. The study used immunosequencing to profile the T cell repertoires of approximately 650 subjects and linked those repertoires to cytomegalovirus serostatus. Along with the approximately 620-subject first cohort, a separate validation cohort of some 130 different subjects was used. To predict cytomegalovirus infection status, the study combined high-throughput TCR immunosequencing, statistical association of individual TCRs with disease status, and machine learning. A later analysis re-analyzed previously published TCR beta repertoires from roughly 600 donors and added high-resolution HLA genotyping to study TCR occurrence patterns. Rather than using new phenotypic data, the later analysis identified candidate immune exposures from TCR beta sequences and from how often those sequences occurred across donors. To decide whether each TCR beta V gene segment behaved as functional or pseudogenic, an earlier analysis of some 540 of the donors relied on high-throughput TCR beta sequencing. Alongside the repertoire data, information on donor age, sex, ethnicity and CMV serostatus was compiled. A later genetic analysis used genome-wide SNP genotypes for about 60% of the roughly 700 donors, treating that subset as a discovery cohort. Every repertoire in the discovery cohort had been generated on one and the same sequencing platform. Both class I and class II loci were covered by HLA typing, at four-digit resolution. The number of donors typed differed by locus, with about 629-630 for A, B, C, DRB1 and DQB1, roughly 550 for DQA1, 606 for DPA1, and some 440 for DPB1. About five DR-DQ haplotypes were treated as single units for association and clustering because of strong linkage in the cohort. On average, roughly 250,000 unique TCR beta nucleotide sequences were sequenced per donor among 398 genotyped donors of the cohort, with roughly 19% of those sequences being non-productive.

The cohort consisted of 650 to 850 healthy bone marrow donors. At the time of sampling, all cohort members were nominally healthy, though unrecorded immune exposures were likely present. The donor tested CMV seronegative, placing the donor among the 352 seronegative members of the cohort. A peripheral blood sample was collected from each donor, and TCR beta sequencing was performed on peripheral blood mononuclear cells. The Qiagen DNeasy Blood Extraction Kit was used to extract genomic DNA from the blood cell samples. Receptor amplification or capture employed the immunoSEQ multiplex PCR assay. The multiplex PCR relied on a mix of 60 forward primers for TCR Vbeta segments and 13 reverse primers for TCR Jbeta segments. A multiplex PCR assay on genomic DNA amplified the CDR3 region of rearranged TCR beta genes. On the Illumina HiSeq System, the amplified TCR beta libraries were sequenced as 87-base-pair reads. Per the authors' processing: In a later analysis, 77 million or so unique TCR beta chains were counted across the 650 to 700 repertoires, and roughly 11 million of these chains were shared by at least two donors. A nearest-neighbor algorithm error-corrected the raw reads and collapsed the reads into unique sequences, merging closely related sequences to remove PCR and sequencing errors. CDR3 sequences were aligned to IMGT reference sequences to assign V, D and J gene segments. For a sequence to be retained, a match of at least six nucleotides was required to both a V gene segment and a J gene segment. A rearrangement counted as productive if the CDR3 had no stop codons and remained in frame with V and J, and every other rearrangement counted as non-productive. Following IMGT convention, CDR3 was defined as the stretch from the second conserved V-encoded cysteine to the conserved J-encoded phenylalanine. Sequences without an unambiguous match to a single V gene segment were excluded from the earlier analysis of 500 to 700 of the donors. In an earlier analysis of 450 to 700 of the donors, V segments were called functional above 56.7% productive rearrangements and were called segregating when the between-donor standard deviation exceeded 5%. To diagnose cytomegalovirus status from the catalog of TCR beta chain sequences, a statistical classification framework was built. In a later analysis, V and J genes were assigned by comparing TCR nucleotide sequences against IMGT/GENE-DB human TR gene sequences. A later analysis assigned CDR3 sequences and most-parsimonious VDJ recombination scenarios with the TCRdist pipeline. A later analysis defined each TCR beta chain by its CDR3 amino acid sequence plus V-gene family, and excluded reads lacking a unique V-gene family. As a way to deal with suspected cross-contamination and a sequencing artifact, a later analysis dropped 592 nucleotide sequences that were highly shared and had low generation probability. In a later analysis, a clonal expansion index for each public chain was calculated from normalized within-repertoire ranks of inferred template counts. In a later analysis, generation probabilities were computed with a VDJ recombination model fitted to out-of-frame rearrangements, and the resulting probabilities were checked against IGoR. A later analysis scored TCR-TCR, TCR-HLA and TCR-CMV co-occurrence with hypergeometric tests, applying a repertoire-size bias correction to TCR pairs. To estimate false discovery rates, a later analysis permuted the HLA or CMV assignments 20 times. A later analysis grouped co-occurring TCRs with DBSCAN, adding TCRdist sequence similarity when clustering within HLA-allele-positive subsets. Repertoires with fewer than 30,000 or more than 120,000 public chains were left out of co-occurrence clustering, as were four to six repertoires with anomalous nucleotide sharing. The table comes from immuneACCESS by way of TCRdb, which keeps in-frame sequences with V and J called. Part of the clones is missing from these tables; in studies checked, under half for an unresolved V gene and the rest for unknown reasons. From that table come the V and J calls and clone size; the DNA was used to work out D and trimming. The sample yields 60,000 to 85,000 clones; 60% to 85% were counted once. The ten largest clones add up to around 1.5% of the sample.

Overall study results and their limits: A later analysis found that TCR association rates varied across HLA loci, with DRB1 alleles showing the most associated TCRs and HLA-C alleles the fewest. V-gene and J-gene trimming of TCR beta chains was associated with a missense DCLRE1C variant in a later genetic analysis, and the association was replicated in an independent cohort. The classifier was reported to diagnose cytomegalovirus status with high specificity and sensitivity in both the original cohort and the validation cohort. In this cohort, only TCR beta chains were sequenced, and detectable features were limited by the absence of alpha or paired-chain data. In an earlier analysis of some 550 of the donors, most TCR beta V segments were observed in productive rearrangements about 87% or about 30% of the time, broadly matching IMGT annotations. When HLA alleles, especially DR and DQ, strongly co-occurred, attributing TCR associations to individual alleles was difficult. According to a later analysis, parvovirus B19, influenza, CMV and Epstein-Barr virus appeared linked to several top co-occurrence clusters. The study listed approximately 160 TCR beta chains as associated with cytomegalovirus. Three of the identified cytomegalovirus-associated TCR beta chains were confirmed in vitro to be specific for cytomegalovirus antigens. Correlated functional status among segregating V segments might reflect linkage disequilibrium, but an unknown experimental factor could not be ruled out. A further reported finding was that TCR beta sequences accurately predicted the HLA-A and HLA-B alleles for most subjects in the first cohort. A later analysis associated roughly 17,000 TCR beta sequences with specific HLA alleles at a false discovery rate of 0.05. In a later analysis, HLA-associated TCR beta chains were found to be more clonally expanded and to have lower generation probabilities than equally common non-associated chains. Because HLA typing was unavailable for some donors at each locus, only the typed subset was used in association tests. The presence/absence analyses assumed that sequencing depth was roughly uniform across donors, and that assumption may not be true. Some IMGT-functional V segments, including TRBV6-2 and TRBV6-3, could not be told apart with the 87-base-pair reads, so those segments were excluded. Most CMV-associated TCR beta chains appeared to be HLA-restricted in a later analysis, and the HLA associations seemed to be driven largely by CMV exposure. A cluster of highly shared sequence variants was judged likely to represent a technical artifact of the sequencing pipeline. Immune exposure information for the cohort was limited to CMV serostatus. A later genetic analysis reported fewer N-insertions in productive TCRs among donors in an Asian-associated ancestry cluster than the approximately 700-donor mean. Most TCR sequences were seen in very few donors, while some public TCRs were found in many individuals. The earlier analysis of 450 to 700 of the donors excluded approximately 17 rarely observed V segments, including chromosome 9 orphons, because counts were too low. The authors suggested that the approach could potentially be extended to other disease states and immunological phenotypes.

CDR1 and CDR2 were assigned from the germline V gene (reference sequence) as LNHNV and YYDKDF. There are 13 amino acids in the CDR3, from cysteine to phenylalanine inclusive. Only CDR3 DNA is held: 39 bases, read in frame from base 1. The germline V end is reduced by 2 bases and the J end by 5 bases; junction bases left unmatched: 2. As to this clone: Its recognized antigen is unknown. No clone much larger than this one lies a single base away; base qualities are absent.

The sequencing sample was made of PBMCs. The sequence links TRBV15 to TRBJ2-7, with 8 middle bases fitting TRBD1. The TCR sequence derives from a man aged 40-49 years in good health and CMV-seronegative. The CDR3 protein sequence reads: CATSRQGANEQYF. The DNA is TGTGCCACCAGCAGACAGGGGGCTAACGAGCAGTACTTC.